This entry lists 15 T cell receptor beta chains sequenced from one sample in a study of cytomegalovirus exposure and HLA in healthy donors. It was with 60 Vbeta and 13 Jbeta primers that the PCR ran. Method: immunoSEQ multiplex PCR; TCRdb's copy keeps in-frame clones and lacks some. The sample yields some 65,000 clones, 62% seen once. The sequenced sample was PBMCs. These receptors were taken from a man younger than 45 in good health and CMV-seronegative.

V is TRBV10-3 and J is TRBJ1-2; 9 positions match TRBD1. The trim removed 2 bases at V and 7 bases at J, leaving 2 bases unmatched. This CDR3 has 13 amino acids. Germline lookup yields CDR1 ENHRY and CDR2 SYGVKD. CDR3 DNA: TGTGCCATCAGTGAGGACAGGGGGGTTGGCTACACCTTC. It codes for CAISEDRGVGYTF.

The chain couples TRBV11-2 to TRBJ2-7; 11 nucleotides align to TRBD1. V lost 2 bases and J lost 3; bases outside the gene matches: 12. This CDR3 region has 18 residues. Germline CDR1 SGHAT, CDR2 FQNNGV. CDR3 sequence reads: CASSLSTGTGGTLYEQYF. For the CDR3, the DNA is TGTGCCAGCAGCTTAAGCACCGGGACAGGGGGGACACTCTACGAGCAGTACTTC.

This sequence joins TRBV7-9 and TRBJ2-3, with a possible D match to TRBD2 (5 bases). The germline V gene encodes CDR1 SEHNR and CDR2 FQNEAQ (reference sequence). V dropped 4 bases and J dropped 4 bases, with 12 bases sitting between them. This CDR3 comprises 14 residues. Here the CDR3 DNA reads TGTGCCAGCAGCTCAGGTGTCGGGGCAGATACGCAGTATTTT. It codes for CASSSGVGADTQYF.

This chain connects TRBV7-9 to TRBJ2-5; D unclear. Looked up from germline, CDR1 is SEHNR and CDR2 is FQNEAQ (reference sequence). The CDR3 covers 15 residues. Trimming shortened V by 2 bases and J by 0 bases, and 10 bases separated the two germline ends. This chain's CDR3 is CASSLQVPYQETQYF. CDR3 DNA sequence: TGTGCCAGCAGCTTACAGGTGCCGTACCAAGAGACCCAGTACTTC.

The sample holds a few counts of this clone. V usage is TRBV29-1 and J usage is TRBJ2-7; 7 bases match TRBD2. The trim removed 1 base at V and 3 bases at J, leaving 3 bases unmatched. The CDR3 is made up of 13 amino acids. Germline CDR1 is SQVTM and CDR2 is ANQGSEA. For the CDR3, the DNA is TGCAGCGTTGAAGGCCCGGGGGGCTACGAGCAGTACTTC. This translates into CSVEGPGGYEQYF.

This CDR3 reads CASSSTGDLRTEAFF. In DNA form, the CDR3 reads TGTGCCAGCAGCTCCACAGGGGACCTTCGGACTGAAGCTTTCTTT. The rearrangement joins TRBV7-9 to TRBJ1-1; 7 bases align to TRBD1. Germline CDR1 SEHNR, CDR2 FQNEAQ (reference sequence). V dropped 4 bases and J dropped 5; count of bases not matched to a gene: 10. The CDR3 has 15 residues.

The chain joins TRBV9 to TRBJ1-2; D gene unclear. The CDR3 is 13 amino acids. Trimming removed 0 bases at V and 9 bases at J, with 12 bases between. CDR1 and CDR2 (germline): SGDLS, YYNGEE. The CDR3, as DNA: TGTGCCAGCAGCGTAGAGCTTACTAGGAGCTACACCTTC. This codes for CASSVELTRSYTF.

This chain joins TRBV5-1 and TRBJ2-5, with 8 bases that match TRBD1. The length of the CDR3 is 15 residues. The ends lost 3 bases at V and 1 base at J; junction bases unmatched: 5. Germline CDR1 and CDR2: SGHRS and YFSETQ. The CDR3 is CASSSVTGGQETQYF. The CDR3 region has the DNA TGCGCCAGCAGCTCAGTCACAGGGGGCCAAGAGACCCAGTACTTC.

In the case of this clone: The junction does not match germline at one end; this may be a read error. The chain carries TRBV7-3 and TRBJ2-7; 9 nucleotides match TRBD1. The germline gives CDR1 SGHTA, CDR2 FQGTGA. This CDR3 has 13 residues. The CDR3 DNA sequence: TGTGCCAGCAGCTTAACGCGGACAGGGGAGCGGTACTTC. Its translation is CASSLTRTGERYF.

The V call is TRBV7-6, the J call TRBJ2-5, with D maybe TRBD1 (5 bases). V lost 1 base to trimming and J lost 13 bases, with 13 bases between them. The CDR3 consists of 12 residues. CDR1 and CDR2 (germline): SGHVS, FNYEAQ. The CDR3 reads CASSLVGWGWYF. For the CDR3, the DNA is TGTGCCAGCAGCTTAGTCGGGTGGGGCTGGTACTTC.

This sequence joins TRBV5-6 and TRBJ2-5; 8 positions match TRBD2. This CDR3 has 14 residues. Per the germline V gene, CDR1 is SGHDT and CDR2 is YYEEEE. Losses at the gene ends were 3 bases for V and 7 bases for J; bases not matched to a gene: 8. CDR3 bases: TGTGCCAGCAGCTCTCGGACTAGCTTGGCGACCCAGTACTTC. Translation gives CASSSRTSLATQYF.

The chain uses TRBV7-6 and TRBJ1-3, with D unresolved. The CDR3 loop spans 18 amino acids. Trimming cost V 0 bases and J 0 bases, with 15 bases left between them. Germline V gene sequence: CDR1 SGHVS, CDR2 FNYEAQ. The CDR3, as DNA: TGTGCCAGCAGCTTAGCGGTTCGGCCGACTAGCTCTGGAAACACCATATATTTT. It encodes CASSLAVRPTSSGNTIYF.

The rearrangement uses TRBV5-1 and TRBJ1-1; 10 nucleotides line up with TRBD1. Germline-derived CDR1 and CDR2 are SGHRS and YFSETQ. Trimming took 4 bases from V and 2 from J; bases not matched to a gene: 8. This CDR3 region has 16 residues. This CDR3 reads CASSDSGTGENTEAFF. DNA of the CDR3: TGCGCCAGCAGCGACTCAGGGACAGGGGAAAACACTGAAGCTTTCTTT.

The chain is built from TRBV30 and TRBJ2-7; TRBD2 is a possible D gene (5 bases). This CDR3 spans 12 amino acids. V was cut by 2 bases and J by 1 base, with 6 bases left in between. Germline CDR1 is GTSNPN and CDR2 is SVGIG (reference sequence). CDR3 sequence: CAWSRGSYEQYF. For the CDR3, the DNA is TGTGCCTGGAGTCGGGGTTCCTACGAGCAGTACTTC. The entire variable domain, with the rest obtained from reference TRBV30 and TRBJ2-7, is as follows: SQTIHQWPATLVQPVGSPLSLECTVEGTSNPNLYWYRQAAGRGLQLLFYSVGIGQISSEVPQNLSASRPQDRQFILSSKKLLLSDSGFYLCAWSRGSYEQYFGPGTRLTVT.

This chain connects TRBV5-4 to TRBJ1-6; no reliable D call. Trimming shortened V by 7 bases and J by 8 bases, and 13 bases separated the two germline ends. Germline values: CDR1 SGHNT, CDR2 YYREEE (reference sequence). CDR3 length: 13 amino acids. Here the CDR3 DNA reads TGTGCCAGCCACCGGGAAACTGATTCACCCCTCCACTTT. It specifies CASHRETDSPLHF.